Listed below are T cell receptor beta chains from one sample, sequenced in a study. TCRdb fed the 5' RACE reads into MiXCR, producing one record per CDR3 protein. The sample contains about 8,900 distinct CDR3 sequences, under 35% of which appear only once. Sequencing was done on a sample of naive CD4+ T cells sorted from a lymph node. These receptors originate from a female donor with breast cancer. Both conserved end residues are part of each CDR3. D genes are given only for firm matches. The size field is filled for only some rows; it gives once, few, many or a size class.

clone size: medium-sized
J gene: TRBJ1-1
V gene: TRBV20-1
D gene: TRBD1
CDR3 DNA: TGCAGTGCTAGAGATCTCCGGACAGGACCGAACACTGAAGCTTTCTTT
CDR3 protein: CSARDLRTGPNTEAFF

clone size: -
J gene: TRBJ1-1
V gene: TRBV7-3
D gene: -
CDR3 DNA: TGTGCCAGCAGCTTACTGGAGAACACTGAAGCTTTCTTT
CDR3 protein: CASSLLENTEAFF

clone size: medium-sized
J gene: TRBJ1-3
V gene: TRBV3-1
D gene: -
CDR3 DNA: TGTGCCAGCAGCCAAGAGAGTTTTGTTGGTGGAAACACCATATATTTT
CDR3 protein: CASSQESFVGGNTIYF

clone size: medium-sized
J gene: TRBJ1-5
V gene: TRBV5-1
D gene: -
CDR3 DNA: TGCGCCAGCAGCTTGGCGGCAGGGGACAATCAGCCCCAGCATTTT
CDR3 protein: CASSLAAGDNQPQHF

clone size: few
J gene: TRBJ1-5
V gene: TRBV6-6
D gene: -
CDR3 DNA: TGTGCAAGCAGTTATGCGAATCAGCCCCAGCATTTT
CDR3 protein: CASSYANQPQHF

clone size: -
J gene: TRBJ2-1
V gene: TRBV13
D gene: TRBD1
CDR3 DNA: TGTGCCAGCAGCTTGGGGGTTGGACAGGGAGCATCGTACGACAATGAGCAGTTCTTC
CDR3 protein: CASSLGVGQGASYDNEQFF

clone size: once
J gene: TRBJ2-7
V gene: TRBV7-2
D gene: -
CDR3 DNA: TGTGCCAGCAGCTTCGGTAAGAGTGGTGTCTACGAGCAGTACTTC
CDR3 protein: CASSFGKSGVYEQYF

clone size: few
J gene: TRBJ1-1
V gene: TRBV7-3
D gene: -
CDR3 DNA: TGTGCCAGCAGCTTAACCAGGAACACTGAAGCTTTCTTT
CDR3 protein: CASSLTRNTEAFF

clone size: few
J gene: TRBJ2-7
V gene: TRBV10-3
D gene: -
CDR3 DNA: TGTGCCATCAGTGGGACGAGAAGCTCCTACGAGCAGTACTTC
CDR3 protein: CAISGTRSSYEQYF

clone size: many
J gene: TRBJ2-1
V gene: TRBV5-1
D gene: -
CDR3 DNA: TGCGCCAGCAGCTTGGGCGACAGATTCTCCTACAATGAGCAGTTCTTC
CDR3 protein: CASSLGDRFSYNEQFF

clone size: medium-sized
J gene: TRBJ1-1
V gene: TRBV29-1
D gene: TRBD1
CDR3 DNA: TGCAGCGTTGACCCGACAGGGCGGGCTTTCTTT
CDR3 protein: CSVDPTGRAFF

clone size: medium-sized
J gene: TRBJ1-5
V gene: TRBV5-1
D gene: -
CDR3 DNA: TGCGCCAGCAGCTTGATCGGGGGTAGCAATCAGCCCCAGCATTTT
CDR3 protein: CASSLIGGSNQPQHF

clone size: medium-sized
J gene: TRBJ1-1
V gene: TRBV7-2
D gene: -
CDR3 DNA: TGTGCCAGCAGCTTGCCCCGGACGGGGAACACTGAAGCTTTCTTT
CDR3 protein: CASSLPRTGNTEAFF

clone size: -
J gene: TRBJ2-1
V gene: TRBV20-1
D gene: -
CDR3 DNA: TGCAGTGCCAGAGTCCCCGAAACAACCTACAATGAGCAGTTCTTC
CDR3 protein: CSARVPETTYNEQFF

clone size: medium-sized
J gene: TRBJ2-3
V gene: TRBV18
D gene: -
CDR3 DNA: TGTGCCAGCTCACCACAGGGCACTAGGGGCACAGATACGCAGTATTTT
CDR3 protein: CASSPQGTRGTDTQYF

clone size: medium-sized
J gene: TRBJ2-1
V gene: TRBV5-1
D gene: -
CDR3 DNA: TGCGCCAGCAGCTTCCAGCGGCAGTACAATGAGCAGTTCTTC
CDR3 protein: CASSFQRQYNEQFF

clone size: medium-sized
J gene: TRBJ2-7
V gene: TRBV7-9
D gene: -
CDR3 DNA: TGTGCCAGCAGCCCACGCTCCTACGAGCAGTACTTC
CDR3 protein: CASSPRSYEQYF

clone size: many
J gene: TRBJ1-2
V gene: TRBV28
D gene: -
CDR3 DNA: TGTGCCGAATGGCAGGTTAACTATGGCTACACCTTC
CDR3 protein: CAEWQVNYGYTF

clone size: few
J gene: TRBJ1-5
V gene: TRBV28
D gene: -
CDR3 DNA: TGTGCCAGCGATTACTTGAGCAATCAGCCCCAGCATTTT
CDR3 protein: CASDYLSNQPQHF

clone size: -
J gene: TRBJ1-5
V gene: TRBV7-8
D gene: -
CDR3 DNA: TGTGCCAGCAGCTCACTGGAGGAAATAAATCAGCCCCAGCATTTT
CDR3 protein: CASSSLEEINQPQHF

clone size: -
J gene: TRBJ2-1
V gene: TRBV20-1
D gene: TRBD2
CDR3 DNA: TGCAGTGCGCGGACTAGCGGGAGAGAGCAGTTCTTC
CDR3 protein: CSARTSGREQFF

clone size: many
J gene: TRBJ2-1
V gene: TRBV20-1
D gene: TRBD2
CDR3 DNA: TGCAGTGCAAACGGACTAGCGGGAGTATACAATGAGCAGTTCTTC
CDR3 protein: CSANGLAGVYNEQFF

clone size: medium-sized
J gene: TRBJ2-6
V gene: TRBV2
D gene: -
CDR3 DNA: TGTGCCAGCACTTGGCAGGGGAGGTCTGGGGCCAACGTCCTGACTTTC
CDR3 protein: CASTWQGRSGANVLTF

clone size: medium-sized
J gene: TRBJ2-7
V gene: TRBV29-1
D gene: TRBD2
CDR3 DNA: TGCAGCGTTGAAGATTTTAGCGGGCCGAACTACGAGCAGTACTTC
CDR3 protein: CSVEDFSGPNYEQYF

clone size: -
J gene: TRBJ2-2
V gene: TRBV7-2
D gene: -
CDR3 DNA: TGTGCCAGCAGCTTAGGGTGGGGATGGACCGGGGAGCTGTTTTTT
CDR3 protein: CASSLGWGWTGELFF

clone size: few
J gene: TRBJ1-2
V gene: TRBV24-1
D gene: -
CDR3 DNA: TGTGCCACCAGTGATCCCTCTTCGGGGAGCGGCTACACCTTC
CDR3 protein: CATSDPSSGSGYTF

clone size: -
J gene: TRBJ2-7
V gene: TRBV7-8
D gene: TRBD2
CDR3 DNA: TGTGCCAGCAGCTTATCCCCCCGTAGCGGGATTTCTTACGGGCAGTACTTC
CDR3 protein: CASSLSPRSGISYGQYF

clone size: medium-sized
J gene: TRBJ1-5
V gene: TRBV12-3/TRBV12-4
D gene: TRBD1
CDR3 DNA: TGTGCCAGCAGCTCCGCGACAGGGCTCCGGCGGCCCCAGCATTTT
CDR3 protein: CASSSATGLRRPQHF

clone size: -
J gene: TRBJ2-1
V gene: TRBV20-1
D gene: TRBD2
CDR3 DNA: TGCAGTGCTGACCCCAACTTAGCGGGAGTGCGCGATGAGCAGTTCTTC
CDR3 protein: CSADPNLAGVRDEQFF

clone size: few
J gene: TRBJ2-2
V gene: TRBV6-5
D gene: TRBD1
CDR3 DNA: TGTGCCAGCAGTTACCTTAGCAGGGGGTACACCGGGGAGCTGTTTTTT
CDR3 protein: CASSYLSRGYTGELFF

clone size: many
J gene: TRBJ2-5
V gene: TRBV3-1
D gene: -
CDR3 DNA: TGTGCCAGCAGCCAATTCGAGGTTCTAAAGACCCAGTACTTC
CDR3 protein: CASSQFEVLKTQYF

clone size: -
J gene: TRBJ1-2
V gene: TRBV20-1
D gene: -
CDR3 DNA: TGCAGTGCTAGGGATTTATGGCTCTATGGCTACGCCTTC
CDR3 protein: CSARDLWLYGYAF

clone size: many
J gene: TRBJ2-1
V gene: TRBV5-5
D gene: -
CDR3 DNA: TGTGCCAGCAGCTCGTTGCCAATGAATGAGCAGTTCTTC
CDR3 protein: CASSSLPMNEQFF

clone size: -
J gene: TRBJ2-1
V gene: TRBV7-2
D gene: TRBD2
CDR3 DNA: TGTGCCAGCAGCTTAGAGGGGGGCGGACTAGCGGACAATGAGCAGTTCTTC
CDR3 protein: CASSLEGGGLADNEQFF

clone size: -
J gene: TRBJ2-2
V gene: TRBV5-1
D gene: TRBD2
CDR3 DNA: TGCGCCAGCACCGAAAGCGGGGTAGGAACCGGGGAGCTGCTTTTT
CDR3 protein: CASTESGVGTGELLF

clone size: medium-sized
J gene: TRBJ1-2
V gene: TRBV12-3/TRBV12-4
D gene: TRBD1
CDR3 DNA: TGTGCCAGCAGCCGAGACAGGGGGCATGGCTACACCTTC
CDR3 protein: CASSRDRGHGYTF

clone size: many
J gene: TRBJ2-1
V gene: TRBV15
D gene: TRBD2
CDR3 DNA: TGTGCCACCAGCAGAAGCGGGATTGCGACGGATGAGCAGTTCTTC
CDR3 protein: CATSRSGIATDEQFF

clone size: many
J gene: TRBJ1-6
V gene: TRBV9
D gene: -
CDR3 DNA: TGTGCCAGCAGCGCAGGGTGGAATTCACCCCTCCACTTT
CDR3 protein: CASSAGWNSPLHF

clone size: few
J gene: TRBJ1-1
V gene: TRBV5-1
D gene: -
CDR3 DNA: TGCGCCAGCAGTTGGAACAACATGGCTTTCTTT
CDR3 protein: CASSWNNMAFF

clone size: -
J gene: TRBJ2-1
V gene: TRBV10-2
D gene: -
CDR3 DNA: TGCGCCAGCAGTGAGTCGTTTTCAGTAGCCGACAATGAGCAGTTCTTC
CDR3 protein: CASSESFSVADNEQFF

clone size: medium-sized
J gene: TRBJ1-1
V gene: TRBV5-1
D gene: -
CDR3 DNA: TGCGCCAGCAGCTTGGGCCGGCGGGGGAGTGGGACTGAAGCTTTCTTT
CDR3 protein: CASSLGRRGSGTEAFF

clone size: -
J gene: TRBJ1-5
V gene: TRBV7-8
D gene: -
CDR3 DNA: TGTGCCAGCAGCTACGGGGCTGGGGATCAGCCCCAGCATTTT
CDR3 protein: CASSYGAGDQPQHF

clone size: -
J gene: TRBJ2-1
V gene: TRBV5-1
D gene: TRBD2
CDR3 DNA: TGCGCCAGCAGCATGAAAAGCGGGAGGGCCTTAAATGAGCAGTTCTTC
CDR3 protein: CASSMKSGRALNEQFF

clone size: medium-sized
J gene: TRBJ2-3
V gene: TRBV20-1
D gene: -
CDR3 DNA: TGCAGTGCTAGTGTGGGAGGCAGCACAGATACGCAGTATTTT
CDR3 protein: CSASVGGSTDTQYF

clone size: medium-sized
J gene: TRBJ2-1
V gene: TRBV5-1
D gene: TRBD1
CDR3 DNA: TGCGCCAGCAGCTTGACTGGGACAGGGCCCCAATCCTACAATGAGCAGTTCTTC
CDR3 protein: CASSLTGTGPQSYNEQFF

clone size: -
J gene: TRBJ2-1
V gene: TRBV6-1
D gene: TRBD1
CDR3 DNA: TGTGCCAGCAGAAAGACGCCGGGACAGAGCTGCTACTATGAGCAGTTCTTC
CDR3 protein: CASRKTPGQSCYYEQFF

clone size: medium-sized
J gene: TRBJ2-1
V gene: TRBV6-6
D gene: TRBD1
CDR3 DNA: TGTGCCAGCAGTTACGGCCAGACAGGGGGGCGTGATGAGCAGTTCTTC
CDR3 protein: CASSYGQTGGRDEQFF

clone size: many
J gene: TRBJ1-2
V gene: TRBV20-1
D gene: -
CDR3 DNA: TGCAGTGCTAGAGATCGCTCGATAGGTGGCTACACCTTC
CDR3 protein: CSARDRSIGGYTF